This TCR beta chain was identified in a study of OX40 agonist ivuxolimab in advanced cancers. General observations from the study: CD4+ T cells averaged fewer expanded clones than CD8+ T cells.

TCRdb's copy holds only in-frame clones and misses some; the assay was immunoSEQ multiplex PCR. The sample includes 55,000 to 80,000 clones, roughly nine tenths of them seen just once. On this clone: No antigen is known for it. A read error may produce the germline difference seen at one junction end.

This sequence originates from an adult with an advanced solid tumor such as melanoma, head and neck, liver or kidney cancer. The starting material was CD4+ or CD8+ T cells sorted from blood, obtained in a trial of the OX40 agonist ivuxolimab.

In nucleotides, the CDR3 is TGTGCCAGCAGCCCGAGCCTAGCGGGACTCCCGAGTTTT. Translated, it gives CASSPSLAGLPSF. The rearrangement links TRBV16 to TRBJ2-2, with 9 positions matching TRBD2. CDR1 is KGHSY and CDR2 is FQNENV in the germline V gene. The CDR3 has 13 residues. The full variable domain, completed using reference TRBV16 and TRBJ2-2, is GEEVAQTPKHLVRGEGQKAKLYCAPIKGHSYVFWYQQVLKNEFKFLISFQNENVFDETGMPKERFSAKCLPNSPCSLEIQATKLEDSAVYFCASSPSLAGLPSFGEGSRLTVL.